Listed below are T cell receptor beta chains from one sample, sequenced in a study of blood T cells in healthy people across ages. Via MiXCR, TCRdb re-called the 5' RACE reads, giving one row per CDR3 protein. The sample includes about 640,000 distinct CDR3 sequences, about 30% of them seen just once. The sequenced material came from blood. The receptors derive from a woman of 80 years or more in good health. Each CDR3 is given with its conserved first and last residue. D genes are given only for firm matches. Size is stated for part of the rows, as once, few or many counts, or as a class when the clone is expanded.

D gene	V gene	clone size	J gene	CDR3 DNA	CDR3 protein
-	TRBV29-1	many	TRBJ2-5	TGCAGCGTAGACCCGGGCGTGAGGGGCCGAAACCCCAATGAGCAGTACTTC	CSVDPGVRGRNPNEQYF
-	TRBV5-4	few	TRBJ2-3	TGTGCCAGCAGCACCCCGGGCCCAGATACGCAGTATTTT	CASSTPGPDTQYF
TRBD1	TRBV14	-	TRBJ1-6	TGTGCCAGCAGCCATCGACAGGGTCAGGATTCACCCCTCCACTTT	CASSHRQGQDSPLHF
TRBD2	TRBV9	many	TRBJ2-1	TGTGCCAGCAGTGCTAGCGGGGGGGCCTCCTACAATGAGCAGTTCTTC	CASSASGGASYNEQFF
-	TRBV5-1	-	TRBJ2-5	TGCGCCAGCAGCGCCGGGGCAGGGAAGGGTAATGAGCAGTACTTC	CASSAGAGKGNEQYF
-	TRBV15	few	TRBJ1-1	TGTGCCACCAGCAGAGATCCGGCGCAAGGCACTGAAGCTTTCTTT	CATSRDPAQGTEAFF
-	TRBV5-1	many	TRBJ1-1	TGCGCCAGCAGCTTGGTGGGGAGGAGCGCTGAAGCTTTCTTT	CASSLVGRSAEAFF
-	TRBV20-1	-	TRBJ2-3	TGCAGTGCTGGGAGAGGGAGGGATACGCAGTATTTT	CSAGRGRDTQYF
-	TRBV7-6	many	TRBJ1-1	TGTGCCAGCAGCTTATTCAGGGGCACTGAAGCTTTCTTT	CASSLFRGTEAFF
-	TRBV7-2	many	TRBJ2-5	TGTGCCAGCAGCTTATCCAGGGAGACCCAGTACTTC	CASSLSRETQYF
-	TRBV7-2	few	TRBJ2-7	TGTGCCAGCAGCTTAGAAACAGCATACGAGCAGTACTTC	CASSLETAYEQYF
TRBD1	TRBV7-2	many	TRBJ2-3	TGTGCCAGCAGCGGCCAGACAGGGGGCGGCACAGATACGCAGTATTTT	CASSGQTGGGTDTQYF
TRBD1	TRBV12-3/TRBV12-4	many	TRBJ1-4	TGTGCCAGCAGTCCGGACAGGGGGCTTAATGAAAAACTGTTTTTT	CASSPDRGLNEKLFF
TRBD1	TRBV6-2/TRBV6-3	many	TRBJ2-5	TGTGCCAGCCGTGGCTTGGGACAGGGAAGGGAAGAGACCCAGTACTTC	CASRGLGQGREETQYF
-	TRBV15	many	TRBJ1-2	TGTGCCACCAGCCAAGGCAGGAACTATGGCTACACCTTC	CATSQGRNYGYTF
TRBD1	TRBV27	many	TRBJ1-2	TGTGCCAGCAGTTCGACACAGGGGGCGTGGATCTATGGCTACACCTTC	CASSSTQGAWIYGYTF
-	TRBV7-2	many	TRBJ2-3	TGTGCCAGCAGCGCCAGTCGGGGGAGCACAGATACGCAGTATTTT	CASSASRGSTDTQYF
TRBD1	TRBV6-6	few	TRBJ1-2	TGTGCCAGCATCGGACAGGCGGGAGGCTACACCTTC	CASIGQAGGYTF
-	TRBV10-3	-	TRBJ2-3	TGTGCCATCATGCAGGACATCCGCACAGATACGCAGTATTTT	CAIMQDIRTDTQYF
TRBD1	TRBV5-1	many	TRBJ1-1	TGCGCCAGCAGCTTGTGGGGGGGGACAGGACCAACTTTCTTT	CASSLWGGTGPTFF
-	TRBV11-2	many	TRBJ2-3	TGTGCCAGCAGCTTAGGGCATCGGACGGCGCAGTATTTT	CASSLGHRTAQYF
TRBD2	TRBV4-2	few	TRBJ2-4	TGTGCCAGCAGCCAAGATCTGACTAGCGGGGGGGTCCTAGCCAAAAACATTCAGTACTTC	CASSQDLTSGGVLAKNIQYF
TRBD2	TRBV20-1	many	TRBJ2-5	TGCAGTGCTAGAGATCTCAGGGGAGCGGGGGGGCTGAAGACCCAGTACTTC	CSARDLRGAGGLKTQYF
-	TRBV5-1	many	TRBJ2-1	TGCGCCAGCAGCTTTCTCCTGAGCTCCTACAATGAGCAGTTCTTC	CASSFLLSSYNEQFF